One sample yielded the 17 T cell receptor beta chains listed below, sequenced in a study of blood T cells in healthy people across ages. It was with a sample-barcoded 5' primer and a J-beta primer mix that a second PCR of about 7 to 12 cycles was run. MiXCR, run by TCRdb on the 5' RACE reads, gives a single entry per CDR3 protein. The sample lists 750,000 to 950,000 distinct CDR3 sequences, roughly 29% occurring once. Another study also made use of these data, one on T cells of mothers and their children.

Material for sequencing was blood. These receptors all stem from a woman between 40 and 55 years old in good health.

CDR3 DNA sequence: TGTGCCAGCAGCCGACCGCAACCGGGACTAGCCGCAGATACGCAGTATTTT. It translates to CASSRPQPGLAADTQYF. The chain uses TRBV7-2 and TRBJ2-3, with TRBD2 matching 9 bases. Germline V lookup: CDR1 SGHTA, CDR2 FQGNSA. The J segment lost 4 bases and the V segment lost 5 bases, leaving 13 bases of the junction unmatched. This CDR3 has 17 residues.

The J gene is TRBJ2-7, the V gene TRBV7-2; 11 nucleotides agree with TRBD2. Germline-derived CDR1 and CDR2 are SGHTA and FQGNSA. Trimming cost V 2 bases and J 5 bases; bases outside gene matches: 11. This CDR3 spans 17 amino acids. CDR3 in amino acids: CASSLKRSTSGVHEQYF. The CDR3 bases are TGTGCCAGCAGCTTAAAACGGTCGACTAGCGGGGTCCACGAGCAGTACTTC.

V gene TRBV28 combines with J gene TRBJ1-1; D may be TRBD1 (5 bases). From germline, CDR1 is MDHEN and CDR2 SYDVKM. This CDR3 is built from 15 residues. V dropped 5 bases and J dropped 5 bases, with 18 bases sitting between them. The CDR3 sequence: CASSPPPGGETEAFF. CDR3 nucleotides: TGTGCCAGCAGTCCACCACCCGGGGGTGAGACTGAAGCTTTCTTT.

A few counts support this clonotype. The rearrangement uses TRBV27 and TRBJ2-5; TRBD1 aligns across 8 bases. This CDR3 contains 15 residues. CDR1 is MNHEY, CDR2 SMNVEV, per germline (reference sequence). The J segment lost 5 bases and the V segment lost 5 bases, leaving 10 bases of the junction unmatched. The CDR3 reads CASSPQGARSETQYF. For the CDR3, the DNA is TGTGCCAGCAGTCCCCAGGGGGCACGAAGTGAGACCCAGTACTTC.

This clonotype appeared many times. The chain recombines TRBV24-1 with TRBJ2-7; unclear D gene. Trimming left V 4 bases short and J 6 bases short, with 21 bases between. Germline V lookup: CDR1 KGHDR, CDR2 SFDVKD. This CDR3 is built from 16 residues. CDR3 in DNA: TGTGCCACCAGTGACAGATCGACCGGGCCTAGGGCCGAGCAGTACTTC. Translated: CATSDRSTGPRAEQYF.

The gene calls are TRBV30 and TRBJ2-7; D might be TRBD1 (5 bases). The CDR3 has 13 amino acids. The germline V gene has CDR1 GTSNPN and CDR2 SVGIG (reference sequence). Trimming cost V 0 bases and J 2 bases, with 8 bases left between them. The DNA of the CDR3 is TGTGCCTGGAGTGTAGACAGCACCTACGAGCAGTACTTC. Translated: CAWSVDSTYEQYF.

A remark on this clonotype: Because the CDR3's place on the DNA is in doubt, the DNA is left out and the CDR3 is given as listed by TCRdb. The chain uses TRBV28 and TRBJ1-3; TRBD1 was called by the table and not checked on the DNA. Per germline, CDR1 MDHEN and CDR2 SYDVKM. The CDR3 is 22 amino acids in total, end residues counted. CDR3 sequence: CASAQGANEQFFGPGSGNTIYF.

The chain carries TRBV5-1 and TRBJ2-5, with 7 bases identical to TRBD1. The closer fit of TRBJ2-7 to the DNA end suggests the J call may be wrong. From germline, CDR1 is SGHRS and CDR2 YFSETQ. The CDR3 sequence is 14 residues long. The CDR3, as DNA: TGCGCCAGCAGCTTGGAGGCGACAGGGAACGAGCAGTACTTC. It translates to CASSLEATGNEQYF.

This clonotype showed up just a few times. In DNA form, the CDR3 reads TGCGCCAGCAGCTTCAGCAGGGAGGATGGCTACACCTTC. It codes for CASSFSREDGYTF. The chain recombines TRBV5-1 with TRBJ1-2, with a weak D call TRBD1 (5 bases). Germline assignment: CDR1 SGHRS and CDR2 YFSETQ. V lost 2 bases and J lost 6, with 11 bases in between. CDR3 size: 13 residues.

In its sample, this clonotype was seen a few times. The chain is built from TRBV28 and TRBJ1-1; D is ambiguous. Per the germline V gene, CDR1 is MDHEN and CDR2 is SYDVKM. The V end lost 4 bases, the J end lost 4 bases, and 13 bases lay between the germline ends. This CDR3 has 14 residues. This chain's CDR3 is CASSSATEGTEAFF. The CDR3 DNA reads as TGTGCCAGCAGTTCCGCGACTGAGGGCACTGAAGCTTTCTTT.

The V call is TRBV20-1, the J call TRBJ1-4; D is ambiguous. The CDR3 loop spans 11 amino acids. Germline V lookup: CDR1 DFQATT, CDR2 SNEGSKA (reference sequence). CDR3 sequence: CNVQDYQKLFF. The CDR3 region has the DNA TGCAATGTGCAGGACTATCAAAAACTGTTTTTT.

The sample holds many counts of this clonotype. This sequence joins TRBV24-1 and TRBJ1-2; no definite D call. The length of the CDR3 is 12 residues. V lost 2 bases, J lost 4 bases, and 4 bases lay in between. Germline CDR1 KGHDR, CDR2 SFDVKD. CDR3 DNA: TGTGCCACCAGTGATTCATCCTATGGCTACACCTTC. This translates into CATSDSSYGYTF.

This clonotype came up many times. V and J are TRBV27 and TRBJ2-7; D remains unclear. The CDR3 runs 13 residues. The V end was cut by 1 base, the J end by 4 bases, with 8 bases between. The germline V gene has CDR1 MNHEY and CDR2 SMNVEV (reference sequence). The CDR3: CASSLYPSYEQYF. In nucleotides, the CDR3 is TGTGCCAGCAGTTTATATCCCTCATACGAGCAGTACTTC.

J is TRBJ2-7 and V is TRBV6-2 or TRBV6-3; the D is unclear. From germline, CDR1 is MNHEY and CDR2 SVGEGT. The CDR3 sequence is 13 residues long. Trimming left V 6 bases short and J 7 bases short, with 16 bases between. CDR3 loop: CASRPLGAHEQYF. CDR3 coding DNA: TGTGCCAGCAGGCCTCTAGGCGCCCATGAGCAGTACTTC.

The CDR3 region is CASSVRLAGSYNEQFF. The CDR3 bases are TGTGCCAGCAGTGTTAGACTAGCGGGTTCCTACAATGAGCAGTTCTTC. The J gene is TRBJ2-1, the V gene TRBV2; 10 bases are shared with TRBD2. The CDR3 loop spans 16 amino acids. The V gene end was trimmed by 4 bases and the J gene end by 1 base; junction bases not matched to a gene: 4. Germline values: CDR1 SNHLY, CDR2 FYNNEI.

This chain connects TRBV27 to TRBJ2-1; 8 nucleotides match TRBD2. J gave up 0 bases and V 5 bases, and 6 bases lay outside the gene matches. This CDR3 is built from 16 residues. Germline CDR1 and CDR2: MNHEY and SMNVEV (reference sequence). The CDR3 protein is CASSTKRGSSYNEQFF. The CDR3 bases are TGTGCCAGCAGTACGAAGCGGGGGAGCTCCTACAATGAGCAGTTCTTC.

This clonotype was detected only once. At one of its ends the junction is not consistent with the germline gene, which may arise from a read error. The chain uses TRBV29-1 and TRBJ2-7; D might be TRBD2 (5 bases). Germline CDR1 and CDR2: SQVTM and ANQGSEA. The CDR3 covers 13 residues. For the CDR3, the DNA is TGCAGCGCCCAGAGGGCGTACTCCTACGAGGAGTACTTC. Translating gives CSAQRAYSYEEYF.